This T cell receptor beta chain comes out of a study of blood T cell repertoires in COVID-19. Overall study: The cDNA or gDNA used as material had been derived from T cells, B-cell-depleted T cells, or PBMCs.

The authors' processing: Nucleated cell number was recorded as an estimate derived from reference gene primer amplification. Profiled with immunoSEQ multiplex PCR; TCRdb holds only in-frame clones, not every one. That table is the source of V, J and clone size, and D and trimming were worked out from the DNA. The sample includes more than 150,000 clones, 65% to 80% seen only once; the top ten take approximately 12%. The V and J ends lost 1 base and 12 bases, in that order; junction bases with no gene match: 12. The CDR3 runs to 15 residues. Germline V gene data show CDR1 as SNHLY and CDR2 as FYNNEI. This chain links TRBV2 with TRBJ2-1, with 7 bases aligning to TRBD2. The sequenced sample consisted of peripheral blood. This sequence originates from a man over 45 who had recovered from COVID-19. CDR3 protein: CASSEGASGGRRQFF. CDR3 DNA: TGTGCCAGCAGTGAAGGGGCTAGCGGTGGACGGCGGCAGTTCTTC.